This is a list of T cell receptor beta chains from one sample in a study of metastatic and nonmetastatic thyroid tumors. TCRdb re-called the PCR reads through MiXCR. In the table there are some 25,000 clones, 14% to 15% of which are singletons. The sample taken for sequencing was blood. These receptors came from a female donor with papillary thyroid cancer or a benign thyroid nodule (not recorded which). Some clones in this sample may be carry-over from other donors' samples. CDR3s include the opening cysteine and the closing phenylalanine or tryptophan. Each record gives: D gene, J gene, clone size, V gene, CDR3 protein, CDR3 DNA. The D gene is left open where the match is weak. Rows may omit the clone size; those that give it use once, few, many or a size class.

NA	TRBJ2-7	NA	TRBV7-6	CASSLVPGGWSPQPYEQYF	TGTGCCAGCAGCTTAGTCCCAGGGGGGTGGTCCCCGCAACCCTACGAGCAGTACTTC
TRBD1	TRBJ2-7	many	TRBV10-3	CAIRGQGTFYEQYF	TGTGCCATCAGGGGACAGGGTACTTTCTACGAGCAGTACTTC
TRBD1	TRBJ1-2	many	TRBV20-1	CSARVGQGRYGYTF	TGCAGTGCTAGAGTGGGACAGGGAAGGTATGGCTACACCTTC
NA	TRBJ1-2	medium-sized	TRBV4-3	CASSQAPGEGGYTF	TGCGCCAGCAGCCAAGCGCCGGGGGAGGGTGGCTACACCTTC
NA	TRBJ2-2	many	TRBV3-1	CACRMSNTGELFF	TGTGCCTGTAGGATGTCGAACACCGGGGAGCTGTTTTTT
NA	TRBJ2-1	many	TRBV7-2	CASSFPGRPGEQFF	TGTGCCAGCAGCTTTCCGGGACGCCCGGGGGAGCAGTTCTTC
NA	TRBJ1-1	many	TRBV6-1	CASSQTVMNTEAFF	TGTGCCAGCAGTCAGACAGTTATGAACACTGAAGCTTTCTTT
NA	TRBJ2-2	few	TRBV27	CASGLSYTGELFF	TGTGCCAGCGGTTTATCCTACACCGGGGAGCTGTTTTTT
NA	TRBJ1-5	many	TRBV7-8	CASSFGSNQPQHF	TGTGCCAGCAGCTTCGGGTCCAATCAGCCCCAGCATTTT
NA	TRBJ1-5	many	TRBV2	CASSEPDSGPQHF	TGTGCCAGCAGTGAACCAGATTCGGGGCCCCAGCATTTT
NA	TRBJ1-2	many	TRBV6-5	CASSYSRIGPTVGYTF	TGTGCCAGCAGTTACTCAAGAATAGGCCCCACGGTAGGCTACACCTTC
NA	TRBJ2-2	many	TRBV24-1	CATSDLRNTGELFF	TGTGCCACCAGTGATTTGCGGAACACCGGGGAGCTGTTTTTT
NA	TRBJ2-2	many	TRBV2	CASSGGSAGTGELFF	TGTGCCAGCAGTGGCGGGTCAGCGGGCACCGGGGAGCTGTTTTTT
TRBD1	TRBJ2-5	many	TRBV20-1	CSAEGQGSEETQYF	TGCAGTGCTGAGGGACAGGGATCGGAAGAGACCCAGTACTTC
NA	TRBJ1-2	many	TRBV6-1	CASRPVDRGYGYTF	TGTGCCAGCAGACCAGTCGACCGGGGGTATGGCTACACCTTC
NA	TRBJ2-1	many	TRBV7-2	CASSLALEGPNNEQFF	TGTGCCAGCAGCTTAGCGCTCGAGGGCCCTAACAATGAGCAGTTCTTC
NA	TRBJ2-3	many	TRBV10-3	CAISESNEDTQYF	TGTGCCATCAGTGAGTCGAACGAGGATACGCAGTATTTT
NA	TRBJ1-2	many	TRBV12-3/TRBV12-4	CASSLRTDFYGYTF	TGTGCCAGCAGTTTAAGGACAGACTTCTATGGCTACACCTTC
TRBD1	TRBJ2-5	many	TRBV29-1	CSGDREETQYF	TGCAGCGGGGACAGAGAAGAGACCCAGTACTTC
NA	TRBJ2-1	many	TRBV6-1	CASTSQENEQFF	TGTGCCAGCACCTCCCAGGAAAATGAGCAGTTCTTC
NA	TRBJ1-6	many	TRBV30	CAWTYQATHSPLHF	TGTGCCTGGACATATCAGGCCACCCATTCACCCCTCCACTTT
TRBD1	TRBJ2-3	many	TRBV3-1	CASSQVPGQSTDTQYF	TGTGCCAGCAGCCAAGTACCGGGACAGAGCACAGATACGCAGTATTTT
TRBD1	TRBJ2-3	many	TRBV2	CASRLQGITQYF	TGTGCCAGCAGACTACAGGGGATTACGCAGTATTTT
NA	TRBJ2-7	medium-sized	TRBV11-2	CASSLVVSEQYF	TGTGCCAGCAGCTTAGTGGTATCCGAGCAGTACTTC
TRBD1	TRBJ1-2	few	TRBV24-1	CATSDRDRGYGYTF	TGTGCCACCAGTGATAGAGACAGGGGATATGGCTACACCTTC
NA	TRBJ1-1	NA	TRBV11-1	CASSLGRAWLTINTEAFF	TGTGCCAGCAGCTTAGGTCGGGCATGGCTTACAATTAACACTGAAGCTTTCTTT
TRBD2	TRBJ2-1	many	TRBV6-1	CASRRTSGLNNEQFF	TGTGCCAGCAGAAGGACTAGCGGGCTTAACAATGAGCAGTTCTTC
TRBD2	TRBJ2-7	medium-sized	TRBV27	CASSLAGGYEQYF	TGTGCCAGCAGTTTAGCGGGAGGGTACGAGCAGTACTTC
TRBD1	TRBJ1-2	few	TRBV28	CASIQGGANYGYTF	TGTGCCAGTATACAGGGGGGTGCTAACTATGGCTACACCTTC
NA	TRBJ2-5	many	TRBV19	CASRSPGKETQYF	TGTGCCAGTAGGTCCCCAGGGAAAGAGACCCAGTACTTC
TRBD2	TRBJ2-3	once	TRBV5-1	CASSVTSGTNTDTQYF	TGCGCCAGCAGCGTCACTAGCGGGACAAACACAGATACGCAGTATTTT
NA	TRBJ2-1	many	TRBV27	CASSFSLGHEQFF	TGTGCCAGCAGTTTTTCGCTAGGGCATGAGCAGTTCTTC